The rows below give T cell receptor beta chains drawn from one sample of a study of blood T cell repertoires in COVID-19. Clones were read by immunoSEQ multiplex PCR, and TCRdb kept only the in-frame ones, dropping some. The sample carries some 110,000 clones, roughly 86% recorded once. What was sequenced was peripheral blood. All receptors derive from a man between 35 and 55 years old with acute or convalescent COVID-19. Both conserved end residues are part of each CDR3. Each record gives: J gene, clone size, V gene, D gene, CDR3 length, CDR3 DNA, CDR3 protein. A D gene is named only where the DNA matches it firmly. A clone size is listed for some rows: how often the clone was seen (once, few, many), or a class if it is expanded.

TRBJ1-1,-,TRBV25-1,TRBD1,14,TGTGCCAGCAGTCGAGACAGGGGAAACACTGAAGCTTTCTTT,CASSRDRGNTEAFF
TRBJ2-3,-,TRBV7-6,TRBD2,16,TGTGCCAGCAGCTTAGTAGCGGGAGCTGGCACAGATACGCAGTATTTT,CASSLVAGAGTDTQYF
TRBJ2-7,-,TRBV5-1,-,14,TGCGCCAGCAGCTTGGCCGGGGGAGCAGGGGAGCAGTACTTC,CASSLAGGAGEQYF
TRBJ1-6,few,TRBV5-4,TRBD1,14,TGTGCCAGCAGCTTTGGACAGGATAATTCACCCCTCCACTTT,CASSFGQDNSPLHF
TRBJ2-7,-,TRBV5-4,TRBD1,14,TGTGCCAGCAGCTCGGAGGGACAGGCGTTGTTGCAGTACTTC,CASSSEGQALLQYF
TRBJ1-1,-,TRBV10-3,-,16,TGTGCCATCAGTCCGGGCCCCTTGAGGGTGAACACTGAAGCTTTCTTT,CAISPGPLRVNTEAFF
TRBJ1-2,-,TRBV5-6,-,12,TGTGCCAGCAGCTGGGGGGGAGATGGCTACACCTTC,CASSWGGDGYTF
TRBJ2-3,once,TRBV6-2/TRBV6-3,TRBD2,16,TGTGCCAGCAGTTCTCCGGGACTACCAAGCACAGATACGCAGTATTTT,CASSSPGLPSTDTQYF
TRBJ2-7,-,TRBV18,-,14,TGTGCCAGCTCACCACCGATGGGGGGCTACGAGCAGTACTTC,CASSPPMGGYEQYF
TRBJ2-5,once,TRBV30,TRBD2,11,TGTGCGGCGGGGGAACGGGAGACCCAGTACTTC,CAAGERETQYF
TRBJ1-1,-,TRBV2,TRBD1,15,TGTGCCAGCAGTGAGGCTCGACAGGGGAACACTGAAGCTTTCTTT,CASSEARQGNTEAFF
TRBJ1-5,-,TRBV30,TRBD1,13,TGTGCCTGGACAGGGGGACGCAATCAGCCCCAGCATTTT,CAWTGGRNQPQHF
TRBJ1-1,-,TRBV5-6,-,12,TGTGCCAGCAGCTTCCAAAACACTGAAGCTTTCTTT,CASSFQNTEAFF
TRBJ1-1,-,TRBV5-4,-,15,TGTGCCAGCAGCGCCGGACAACAGGGGAACACTGAAGCTTTCTTT,CASSAGQQGNTEAFF
TRBJ2-1,-,TRBV9,-,15,TGTGCCAGCAGTCTAATAGGGGACTCCTACAATGAGCAGTTCTTC,CASSLIGDSYNEQFF
TRBJ1-1,-,TRBV5-8,-,10,TGTGCCAGCAGAGGGGCCGAGGCTTTCTTT,CASRGAEAFF
TRBJ2-5,-,TRBV6-5,TRBD1,15,TGTGCCAGCAGCATACAGGGGAAGGGCATGGAGACCCAGTACTTC,CASSIQGKGMETQYF
TRBJ2-7,-,TRBV19,TRBD1,13,TGTGCCAGTAGTACCGGGACAGGGGGCGAGCAGTACTTC,CASSTGTGGEQYF
TRBJ1-5,-,TRBV18,-,18,TGTGCCAGCTCACCACCCCCCAGGCGGGCCTATAGCAATCAGCCCCAGCATTTT,CASSPPPRRAYSNQPQHF
TRBJ1-6,few,TRBV30,TRBD1,15,TGTGCCTGGAGCGGACAGGGTGCGGGTAATTCACCCCTCCACTTT,CAWSGQGAGNSPLHF
TRBJ2-1,-,TRBV10-2,-,13,TGCGCCAGCACTACTAGCCCTGGGAGTGAGCAGTTCTTC,CASTTSPGSEQFF
TRBJ1-6,-,TRBV7-8,TRBD1,15,TGTGCCAGCAGCTTGAGGACAGGGTCGAATTCACCCCTCCACTTT,CASSLRTGSNSPLHF
TRBJ2-5,-,TRBV5-5,TRBD1,15,TGTGCCAGCAGCTTGGAGGGGACAGGGGTAGAGACCCAGTACTTC,CASSLEGTGVETQYF
TRBJ2-5,-,TRBV5-6,-,12,TGTGCCAGCAGCTTGGTCCGAGAGACCCAGTACTTC,CASSLVRETQYF
TRBJ2-3,-,TRBV10-2,TRBD2,15,TGCGCCAGCAGTCGTAGCGGGATCATGGTAGATACGCAGTATTTT,CASSRSGIMVDTQYF
TRBJ2-5,-,TRBV5-4,-,13,TGTGCCAGCAGCTTGAGAACTTCAGAGACCCAGTACTTC,CASSLRTSETQYF
TRBJ1-2,-,TRBV5-1,TRBD1,15,TGCGCCAGCAGCTTGGACGGGACAGGAGAACTCGGCTACACCTTC,CASSLDGTGELGYTF
TRBJ2-5,-,TRBV5-1,TRBD2,16,TGCGCCAGCAGCTTGGTCGGTAGCGGGTTTCAAGAGACCCAGTACTTC,CASSLVGSGFQETQYF
TRBJ2-7,-,TRBV2,-,14,TGTGCCAGCACCGAGTCCCGGTACCGCTACGAGCAGTACTTC,CASTESRYRYEQYF
TRBJ2-1,once,TRBV7-9,TRBD2,16,TGTGCCAGCAATTCAGTGGGACTAGCGGGAGGGTTTGAGCAGTTCTTC,CASNSVGLAGGFEQFF
TRBJ1-1,-,TRBV7-9,-,13,TGTGCCAGCAGCTTACGTTGGAACACTGAAGCTTTCTTT,CASSLRWNTEAFF
TRBJ1-3,-,TRBV11-2,TRBD1,16,TGTGCCAGCAGCTTTTCGGTAACAGGGGCTGGAAACACCATATATTTT,CASSFSVTGAGNTIYF
TRBJ2-7,-,TRBV6-5,-,14,TGTGCCAGCAGTCCCCCTCCGGGGTTCTACGAGCAGTACTTC,CASSPPPGFYEQYF
TRBJ1-3,-,TRBV19,TRBD1,14,TGTGCCAGTATGGACAGGGGGAATGGAAACACCATATATTTT,CASMDRGNGNTIYF
TRBJ1-1,-,TRBV6-5,-,14,TGTGCCAGCAGGGAGGACAGACGAAACACTGAAGCTTTCTTT,CASREDRRNTEAFF
TRBJ1-1,-,TRBV6-5,TRBD1,14,TGTGCCAGCCGGAGACAGGGTATCTTCACTGAAGCTTTCTTT,CASRRQGIFTEAFF
TRBJ1-6,-,TRBV9,TRBD1,18,TGTGCCAGCAGCACCGGACAGGGGAGAGGCTCCTATAATTCACCCCTCCACTTT,CASSTGQGRGSYNSPLHF
TRBJ2-7,-,TRBV7-9,-,12,TGTGCCATGTCGACCGATACGGGAGAGCAGTACTTC,CAMSTDTGEQYF
TRBJ1-6,-,TRBV3-1/TRBV3-2,-,19,TGTGCCAGCAGCCAACCAAGATTTCAGGGGAGCTCCTATAATTCACCCCTCCACTTT,CASSQPRFQGSSYNSPLHF
TRBJ2-7,-,TRBV7-9,-,17,TGTGCCAGCAGCTTAGTTGTTACGGGGAATTCAGGTGGAGAGCAGTACTTC,CASSLVVTGNSGGEQYF
TRBJ1-2,-,TRBV19,-,15,TGTGCCAGTAGTATGTCCGGGACAAAAAACTATGGCTACACCTTC,CASSMSGTKNYGYTF
TRBJ2-1,-,TRBV11-3,-,13,TGTGCCAGCAGCACGACTAGTTCCAATGAGCAGTTCTTC,CASSTTSSNEQFF
TRBJ1-1,-,TRBV27,TRBD1,13,TGTGCCAGCAGTTTACCGGACAGGGTGGTAGCTTTCTTT,CASSLPDRVVAFF
TRBJ2-2,-,TRBV5-8,TRBD2,19,TGTGCCAGCAGCTTGGGGGGACTAGCGGGCCTCTTGAACACCGGGGAGCTGTTTTTT,CASSLGGLAGLLNTGELFF
TRBJ2-5,-,TRBV7-3,-,14,TGTGCCAGCAGCCGTTCAGCGGTCGGGGAGACCCAGTACTTC,CASSRSAVGETQYF
TRBJ2-1,-,TRBV11-3,TRBD2,13,TGTGCCAGCAGCTCCGGGGGGAACAATGAGCAGTTCTTC,CASSSGGNNEQFF
TRBJ1-1,-,TRBV19,TRBD1,15,TGTGCCAGTAGTTCCAGGGGGCTATTGTTGACTGAAGCTTTCTTT,CASSSRGLLLTEAFF
TRBJ2-1,-,TRBV18,TRBD1,12,TGTGCCAGCTCATCGGACAGGGATGAGCAGTTCTTC,CASSSDRDEQFF
TRBJ1-1,once,TRBV7-9,-,13,TGTGCCAGCAGCTCCCTCGGTAGCACTGAAGCTTTCTTT,CASSSLGSTEAFF
TRBJ1-1,-,TRBV19,TRBD1,15,TGTGCCAGTAGTCGACAGGGCTTTTCCGTGACTGAAGCTTTCTTT,CASSRQGFSVTEAFF
TRBJ1-1,-,TRBV5-4,-,13,TGTGCCAGCAGCTTGGCCGGTAACACTGAAGCTTTCTTT,CASSLAGNTEAFF
TRBJ2-3,-,TRBV19,TRBD2,14,TGTGCCACCCAGGCCGGGGGGAGCACAGATACGCAGTATTTT,CATQAGGSTDTQYF
TRBJ1-5,once,TRBV5-8,-,13,TGTGCCAGCAGCTCAGGGGTCGGGCAGCCCCAGCATTTT,CASSSGVGQPQHF